This T cell receptor beta chain is from a study of blood T cell repertoires in COVID-19. At the level of the study: Acute-phase and convalescent COVID-19 samples originated in the United States, Italy and Spain.

CDR1 and CDR2 from the germline V gene are MNHNY and SVGAGI (reference sequence). This CDR3 comprises 14 residues. Losses at the gene ends were 4 bases for V and 1 base for J; bases not matched to a gene: 2. The data were produced by immunoSEQ multiplex PCR, yet TCRdb's version contains in-frame clones alone and is incomplete. Among 170,000 or so clones listed, 90% were seen once. The sequencing input was peripheral blood. The sequence was obtained from a man in his forties or fifties with acute or convalescent COVID-19. The V call is TRBV6-6, the J call TRBJ2-5, with 8 positions matching TRBD1. The CDR3 protein is CASSWTGIQETQYF. DNA for the CDR3: TGTGCCAGCAGTTGGACAGGGATCCAAGAGACCCAGTACTTC.